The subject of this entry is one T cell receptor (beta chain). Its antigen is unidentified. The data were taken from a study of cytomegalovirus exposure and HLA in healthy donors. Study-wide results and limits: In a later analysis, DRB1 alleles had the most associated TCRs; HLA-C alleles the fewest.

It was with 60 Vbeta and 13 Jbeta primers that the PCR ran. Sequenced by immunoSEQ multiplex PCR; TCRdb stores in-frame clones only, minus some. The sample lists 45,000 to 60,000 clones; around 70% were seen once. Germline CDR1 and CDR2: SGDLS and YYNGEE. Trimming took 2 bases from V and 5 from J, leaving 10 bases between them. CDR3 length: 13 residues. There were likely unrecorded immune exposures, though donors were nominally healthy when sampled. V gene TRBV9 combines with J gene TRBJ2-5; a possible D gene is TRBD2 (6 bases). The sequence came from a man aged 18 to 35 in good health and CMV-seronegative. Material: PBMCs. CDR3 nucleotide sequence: TGTGCCAGCAGCGTTGGACGGGGGGAGACCCAGTACTTC. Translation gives CASSVGRGETQYF.